A single sample gave rise to the 30 T cell receptor beta chains below, sequenced in a study of identical twins. TCRdb re-called the 5' RACE reads with MiXCR, one entry per CDR3 protein. The sample lists about 570,000 distinct CDR3 sequences, more than 9% occurring once. These same data were also listed under a study on yellow fever vaccine responses in identical twins.

Sequencing was carried out using PBMCs. The receptor source for this set is a woman in her late teens or twenties in good health.

V gene TRBV3-1 combines with J gene TRBJ2-1; 7 positions agree with TRBD2. The V and J ends lost 4 bases and 4 bases, in that order; junction bases with no gene match: 10. CDR1 and CDR2 (germline): LGHDT, YNNKEL (reference sequence). CDR3 length: 16 amino acids. CDR3 sequence: CASSLSGGSLYNEQFF. CDR3 in DNA: TGTGCCAGCAGCCTATCCGGCGGGAGTCTTTACAATGAGCAGTTCTTC.

The chain combines TRBV4-2 with TRBJ2-3; D is ambiguous. Per the germline V gene, CDR1 is LGHNA and CDR2 is YNFKEQ. This CDR3 is built from 15 residues. Trimming left V 0 bases short and J 4 bases short, with 11 bases between. The CDR3 DNA reads TGTGCCAGCAGCCAAGACGGTGGCCGCTCAGATACGCAGTATTTT. Translation gives CASSQDGGRSDTQYF.

This clonotype was counted at least ten times. V usage is TRBV20-1 and J usage is TRBJ2-7, with a weak D call TRBD2 (5 bases). V was cut by 4 bases and J by 2 bases, with 15 bases left in between. CDR1 DFQATT and CDR2 SNEGSKA come from the germline V gene (reference sequence). The CDR3 length is 14 residues. CDR3 region: CSAIRTAGPYEQYF. CDR3 coding DNA: TGCAGTGCTATCCGGACTGCCGGGCCCTACGAGCAGTACTTC.

This clonotype was seen repeatedly, ten times or more. V gene TRBV12-3 or TRBV12-4 combines with J gene TRBJ2-7; D is undetermined. V lost 6 bases, J lost 7 bases, and 13 bases lay in between. CDR3 length: 12 amino acids. CDR3 sequence: CASSLSPGEQYF. The CDR3 region has the DNA TGTGCCAGCAGCTTAAGTCCCGGGGAGCAGTACTTC.

At least ten counts were recorded for this clonotype. This sequence joins TRBV25-1 and TRBJ2-5; tentatively, D is TRBD2 (6 bases). The CDR3 sequence is 13 residues long. Germline V lookup: CDR1 MGHDK, CDR2 SYGVNS. V lost 6 bases, J lost 3 bases, and 11 bases lay in between. The DNA of the CDR3 is TGTGCCAGCAGCGATGGAGGGGAAGAGACCCAGTACTTC. As protein: CASSDGGEETQYF.

V and J are TRBV9 and TRBJ2-3, with D unresolved. The germline V and J ends were trimmed by 4 bases and 2 bases, with 14 bases remaining between them. Germline V gene lookup returns CDR1 SGDLS and CDR2 YYNGEE. This CDR3 contains 15 residues. The CDR3 protein is CASSPPLEPTDTQYF. CDR3 DNA: TGTGCCAGCAGCCCCCCTTTAGAACCCACAGATACGCAGTATTTT.

The table lists this clonotype with a few counts. The chain uses TRBV29-1 and TRBJ2-2; D is possibly TRBD2 (6 bases). V dropped 3 bases and J dropped 1 base, with 9 bases sitting between them. Germline V gene data show CDR1 as SQVTM and CDR2 as ANQGSEA. This CDR3 contains 14 residues. The CDR3 loop is CSVDGGQNTGELFF. DNA of the CDR3: TGCAGCGTTGATGGAGGGCAGAACACCGGGGAGCTGTTTTTT.

V is TRBV5-1 and J is TRBJ2-3, with D possibly matching TRBD1 (5 bases). In germline, CDR1 is SGHRS, CDR2 YFSETQ. The germline V and J ends were trimmed by 1 base and 2 bases, with 14 bases remaining between them. The CDR3 length is 16 residues. The CDR3, as DNA: TGCGCCAGCAGCTTGAATACAGGAGTATTCACAGATACGCAGTATTTT. Translated: CASSLNTGVFTDTQYF.

In its sample, this clonotype was seen many times. The chain is built from TRBV27 and TRBJ2-3, with TRBD2 matching 8 bases. V was clipped by 5 bases and J by 5 bases; unmatched bases: 6. The CDR3 extends over 14 amino acids. Germline CDR1 reads MNHEY; CDR2 reads SMNVEV (reference sequence). The CDR3 DNA reads as TGTGCCAGCAGTCCAGGACTAGCCCTAGATACGCAGTATTTT. Translating it yields CASSPGLALDTQYF.

This clonotype was seen repeatedly, ten times or more. J is TRBJ1-6 and V is TRBV4-1; a possible D gene is TRBD1 (6 bases). The CDR3 sequence is 16 residues long. The V end lost 4 bases, the J end lost 8 bases, and 18 bases lay between the germline ends. Germline V gives CDR1 MGHRA, CDR2 YSYEKL. For the CDR3, the DNA is TGCGCCAGCAGCCCAATAGGGGACATTCTTCATTCACCCCTCCACTTT. This translates into CASSPIGDILHSPLHF.

This chain joins TRBV29-1 and TRBJ2-7; D may correspond to TRBD1 or TRBD2 (5 bases each). Germline-derived CDR1 and CDR2 are SQVTM and ANQGSEA. The CDR3 contains 13 residues. Trimming removed 3 bases at V and 7 bases at J, with 16 bases between. The CDR3 region is CSVEGTVPAEQYF. The CDR3 region has the DNA TGCAGCGTTGAGGGGACGGTTCCCGCGGAGCAGTACTTC.

V and J are TRBV7-8 and TRBJ2-5; D possibly corresponds to TRBD1 (6 bases). V was pared by 5 bases and J by 5 bases, with 24 bases between. The germline V gene encodes CDR1 SGHVS and CDR2 FQNEAQ. The CDR3 sequence is 17 residues long. CDR3 nucleotides: TGTGCCAGCAGCCCGATAACCGGACAGTTTAATGAGGAGACCCAGTACTTC. As protein: CASSPITGQFNEETQYF.

This clonotype was seen repeatedly, ten times or more. CDR3 nucleotides: TGCAGCGTTGAAGGGCCTAGCACAGATACGCAGTATTTT. As protein: CSVEGPSTDTQYF. The chain joins TRBV29-1 to TRBJ2-3; no reliable D call. Trimming removed 1 base at V and 0 bases at J, with 5 bases between. CDR3 length: 13 amino acids. Germline V gene data show CDR1 as SQVTM and CDR2 as ANQGSEA.

This sequence joins TRBV14 and TRBJ2-4; unclear D gene. With 1 base removed from V and 6 bases from J, the gap between germline ends came to 4 bases. There are 12 residues in the CDR3. The germline V gene has CDR1 SGHDN and CDR2 FVKESK. CDR3 DNA: TGTGCCAGCAGCCAAGTAGGAAACATTCAGTACTTC. This codes for CASSQVGNIQYF.

This clonotype was seen only a few times. This chain links TRBV9 with TRBJ2-2; D not certain. Trimming removed 0 bases from V and 0 bases from J, with 12 bases in between. The CDR3 sequence is 17 residues long. Germline lookup yields CDR1 SGDLS and CDR2 YYNGEE. The CDR3 is CASSVAGADANTGELFF. CDR3 DNA sequence: TGTGCCAGCAGCGTAGCGGGTGCGGACGCGAACACCGGGGAGCTGTTTTTT.

This clonotype was seen once. A much larger clone is a single base away; this may be a read error. The chain has TRBV29-1 and TRBJ2-1; D remains ambiguous. Per germline, CDR1 SQVTM and CDR2 ANQGSEA. This CDR3 is built from 13 residues. In nucleotides, the CDR3 is TGCTGCGTGGGCTTGGAACCCTTCAATGAGCAGTTCTTC. It encodes CCVGLEPFNEQFF.

The chain combines TRBV12-3 or TRBV12-4 with TRBJ1-1; D ambiguous. V lost 6 bases, J lost 6 bases, and 20 bases lay in between. There are 15 residues in the CDR3. CDR3 coding DNA: TGTGCCAGCAGAGAATCGGACTGGGAGGGCGCTGAAGCTTTCTTT. Translating it yields CASRESDWEGAEAFF.

This clonotype was observed at least ten times. The chain links TRBV12-3 or TRBV12-4 to TRBJ2-2; D call uncertain. The CDR3 consists of 16 residues. Trimming cost V 5 bases and J 0 bases, with 13 bases left between them. CDR3 DNA sequence: TGTGCCAGCAGTAACGGGCCTCACCCGAACACCGGGGAGCTGTTTTTT. This translates into CASSNGPHPNTGELFF.

This clonotype has just a few counts. The chain employs TRBV27 and TRBJ2-7, with 7 nucleotides matching TRBD1. Trimming took 6 bases from V and 4 from J; bases not matched to a gene: 6. Germline V gene lookup returns CDR1 MNHEY and CDR2 SMNVEV (reference sequence). The CDR3 covers 13 residues. CDR3 protein: CASRMTGKYEQYF. The CDR3 DNA reads as TGTGCCAGCAGAATGACAGGGAAGTACGAGCAGTACTTC.

This clonotype was counted at least ten times. The V and J genes are TRBV6-5 and TRBJ1-3, with D possibly TRBD1 on 5 matching bases. Germline-derived CDR1 and CDR2 are MNHEY and SVGAGI. The CDR3 is 15 residues long. V lost 0 bases to trimming and J lost 1 base, with 7 bases between them. In DNA, the CDR3 is TGTGCCAGCAGTTACTCAGGGGCATCTGGAAACACCATATATTTT. Translating it yields CASSYSGASGNTIYF.

This clonotype showed up just a few times. The rearrangement links TRBV28 to TRBJ2-7; 8 positions agree with TRBD1. CDR1 MDHEN and CDR2 SYDVKM come from the germline V gene. After removal of 3 bases from V and 4 bases from J, the junction contained 14 bases not matched to a gene. There are 17 residues in the CDR3. Here the CDR3 DNA reads TGTGCCAGCAGTTTCCCCCTTTGGGGACAGGTTGGTTACGAGCAGTACTTC. Its protein product is CASSFPLWGQVGYEQYF.

This clonotype was detected ten times or more. The CDR3 bases are TGCGCCAGCAGCACGGGACAGGGGAATGAAAAACTGTTTTTT. The encoded protein is CASSTGQGNEKLFF. The chain employs TRBV5-1 and TRBJ1-4, with TRBD1 identical over 10 bases. This CDR3 spans 14 amino acids. Germline CDR1 SGHRS, CDR2 YFSETQ. V shed 4 bases, J shed 5 bases, and the junction held 2 bases outside the gene matches. Looking up the rest from reference TRBV5-1 and TRBJ1-4 gives the full variable domain: KAGVTQTPRYLIKTRGQQVTLSCSPISGHRSVSWYQQTPGQGLQFLFEYFSETQRNKGNFPGRFSGRQFSNSRSEMNVSTLELGDSALYLCASSTGQGNEKLFFGSGTQLSVL.

This clonotype was detected a few times. The chain joins TRBV9 to TRBJ1-4; TRBD1 aligns across 9 bases. The CDR3 runs 15 residues. After removal of 4 bases from V and 7 bases from J, the junction contained 8 bases not matched to a gene. Germline V CDR1 and CDR2: SGDLS, YYNGEE. CDR3 sequence: CASSLGGTGSEKLFF. Written as DNA, the CDR3 is TGTGCCAGCAGCTTAGGGGGGACAGGGTCTGAAAAACTGTTTTTT.

The chain has TRBV2 and TRBJ1-5; TRBD1 aligns across 8 bases. Germline CDR1 SNHLY, CDR2 FYNNEI. Germline trimming cut 7 bases from V and 3 bases from J; bases unmatched to any gene: 2. The length of the CDR3 is 13 residues. The CDR3 reads CASKDRVNQPQHF. In DNA, the CDR3 is TGTGCCAGCAAGGACAGGGTCAATCAGCCCCAGCATTTT.

This clonotype was picked up many times. The chain combines TRBV6-1 with TRBJ1-5, with 7 bases aligning to TRBD1. The CDR3 runs 15 residues. Germline loops: CDR1 MNHNS, CDR2 SASEGT. J lost 3 bases, V lost 5 bases, and 7 bases had no gene match. The CDR3 region is CASSPDRAYNQPQHF. The CDR3 DNA is TGTGCCAGCAGTCCTGACAGGGCCTACAATCAGCCCCAGCATTTT.

This clonotype has a count of ten or more. The gene calls are TRBV9 and TRBJ1-2; 7 bases fit TRBD1. V trimming: 3 bases; J trimming: 5 bases; junction bases outside the gene matches: 19. This CDR3 is 18 amino acids long. Looked up from germline, CDR1 is SGDLS and CDR2 is YYNGEE. The chain's CDR3 is CASSGEGQDPSDLYGYTF. CDR3 DNA sequence: TGTGCCAGCAGCGGAGAAGGACAGGACCCCTCAGACTTGTATGGCTACACCTTC.

The chain employs TRBV25-1 and TRBJ1-2; 8 bases agree with TRBD1. CDR3 length: 17 amino acids. Germline assignment: CDR1 MGHDK and CDR2 SYGVNS. The junction had 15 bases not matched to a gene; V was cut back by 5 bases and J by 4 bases. DNA for the CDR3: TGTGCCAGCAGTCCACCTGGAGGACAGGGCCGAATCTATGGCTACACCTTC. Protein sequence: CASSPPGGQGRIYGYTF.

The chain recombines TRBV7-2 with TRBJ1-1; no reliable D call. The V gene's germline CDR1 is SGHTA and CDR2 FQGNSA. Trimming shortened V by 2 bases and J by 0 bases, and 10 bases separated the two germline ends. The CDR3 consists of 15 residues. Here the CDR3 DNA reads TGTGCCAGCAGCTTAAGGTCAGAGGTGAACACTGAAGCTTTCTTT. Translated, it gives CASSLRSEVNTEAFF.

The genes are TRBV20-1 and TRBJ1-1; the D gene is possibly TRBD1 (5 bases). From germline, CDR1 is DFQATT and CDR2 SNEGSKA (reference sequence). V was shortened by 3 bases and J by 5 bases, with 13 bases between the two germline ends. There are 13 residues in the CDR3. The chain's CDR3 is CSASRGAPTEAFF. Here the CDR3 DNA reads TGCAGTGCTAGTCGAGGGGCGCCGACTGAAGCTTTCTTT.

In its sample, this clonotype was seen many times. The chain couples TRBV5-1 to TRBJ2-2; 9 bases map to TRBD1. Germline lookup yields CDR1 SGHRS and CDR2 YFSETQ. The CDR3 is 14 amino acids. With V trimmed by 5 bases and J by 4 bases, 3 bases remained unmatched. As DNA, the CDR3 is TGCGCCAGCAGTTGGGACAGGGTCACCGGGGAGCTGTTTTTT. It is translated as CASSWDRVTGELFF.